This T cell receptor beta chain was sequenced for a study of siplizumab effects on memory and regulatory T cells. Regarding the study as a whole: Proliferating Tregs' suppressive function in siplizumab cultures went unconfirmed. A naive or memory phenotype could not be assigned to roughly 80-95% of the proliferating CD4+ or CD8+ clones.

As concerns this clone: Antigen: not known.

Deletions cut 3 bases from V and 0 bases from J, with 7 bases between. Germline assignment: CDR1 MNHEY and CDR2 SMNVEV (reference sequence). The CDR3 loop spans 14 amino acids. It was 75,000 to 100,000 TCR templates that were assayed per sample. The method was immunoSEQ multiplex PCR; TCRdb's version includes in-frame clones alone and lacks a portion of them. The profile covers about 50,000 clones, with approximately 84% appearing a single time and 0.35% taken by the ten largest. The origin of this receptor is a human donor in good health. This rearrangement joins TRBV27 to TRBJ2-3; no definite D call. The sequenced material came from naive CD8+ T cells sorted from blood. The CDR3 DNA sequence: TGTGCCAGCAGTTTCACCTCCAGCACAGATACGCAGTATTTT. It translates to CASSFTSSTDTQYF.